The sequence of this TCR beta chain was determined in a study of cytomegalovirus exposure and HLA in healthy donors. A few counts support this clone. Trimming removed 5 bases at V and 2 bases at J, with 9 bases between. The CDR3 length is 13 residues. The V gene's germline CDR1 is LNHDA and CDR2 SQIVND (reference sequence). PCR involved 60 Vbeta and 13 Jbeta primers. The method was immunoSEQ multiplex PCR; TCRdb's version includes in-frame clones alone and lacks a portion of them. The data contain 55,000 to 80,000 clones, 65% to 85% of them singletons. The material sequenced was PBMCs. The receptor's source is a woman aged 25 to 39 in good health and CMV-seronegative. This chain links TRBV19 with TRBJ2-5, with D perhaps matching TRBD2 (6 bases). CDR3 region: CASSSGRQETQYF. For the CDR3, the DNA is TGTGCCAGTAGTTCCGGGAGACAAGAGACCCAGTACTTC.